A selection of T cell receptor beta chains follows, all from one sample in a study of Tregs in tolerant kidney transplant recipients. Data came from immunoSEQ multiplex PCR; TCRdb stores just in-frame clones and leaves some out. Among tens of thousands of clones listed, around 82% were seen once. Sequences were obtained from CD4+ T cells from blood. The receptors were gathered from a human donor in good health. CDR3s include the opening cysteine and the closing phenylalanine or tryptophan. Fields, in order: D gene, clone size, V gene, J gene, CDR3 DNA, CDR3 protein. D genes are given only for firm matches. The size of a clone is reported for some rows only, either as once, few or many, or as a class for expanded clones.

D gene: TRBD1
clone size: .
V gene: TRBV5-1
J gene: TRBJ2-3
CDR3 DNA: TGCGCCAGCAGCTTGGGACAGGGACCACAGTATTTT
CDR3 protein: CASSLGQGPQYF

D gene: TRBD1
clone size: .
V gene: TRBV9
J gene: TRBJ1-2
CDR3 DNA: TGTGCCAGCAGCACGTACAGGGGGAACTATGGCTACACCTTC
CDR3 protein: CASSTYRGNYGYTF

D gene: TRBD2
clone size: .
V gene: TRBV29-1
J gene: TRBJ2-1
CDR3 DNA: TGCAGCGTTGAAATAGCGGGAGGGGTCGACAATGAGCAGTTCTTC
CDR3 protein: CSVEIAGGVDNEQFF

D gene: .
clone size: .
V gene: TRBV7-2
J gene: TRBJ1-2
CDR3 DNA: TGTGCCAGCAGCTTTAGGGGACATACTGGCTACACCTTC
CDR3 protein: CASSFRGHTGYTF

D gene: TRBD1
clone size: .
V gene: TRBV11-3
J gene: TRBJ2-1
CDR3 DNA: TGTGCCAGCAGTACGACAGGGAGCTCCTACAATGAGCAGTTCTTC
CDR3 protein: CASSTTGSSYNEQFF

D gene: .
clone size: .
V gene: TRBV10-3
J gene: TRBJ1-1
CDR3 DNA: TGTGCCATCAGTGCAATACTTAACACTGAAGCTTTCTTT
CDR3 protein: CAISAILNTEAFF

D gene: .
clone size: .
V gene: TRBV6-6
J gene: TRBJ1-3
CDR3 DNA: TGTGCCAGCAGTTCGCAGCTGGGGGGGCTAAACACCATATATTTT
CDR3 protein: CASSSQLGGLNTIYF

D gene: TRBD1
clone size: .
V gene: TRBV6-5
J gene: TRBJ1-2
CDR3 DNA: TGTGCCCCCCCCAGGGGGCTAACGGCTAACTATGGCTACACCTTC
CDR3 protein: CAPPRGLTANYGYTF

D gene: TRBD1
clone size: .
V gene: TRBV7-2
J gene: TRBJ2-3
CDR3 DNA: TGTGCCAGCAGCTCCATGGGACAGGGGGCAGGGGATACGCAGTATTTT
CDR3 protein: CASSSMGQGAGDTQYF

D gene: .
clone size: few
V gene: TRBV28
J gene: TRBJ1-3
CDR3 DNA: TGTGCCAGCAGTCCCCGGCAGGGTGCTGGAAACACCATATATTTT
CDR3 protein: CASSPRQGAGNTIYF

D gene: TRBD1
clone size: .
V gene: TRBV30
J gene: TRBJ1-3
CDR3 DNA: TGTGCCCGACAGGGTCTCGGAAACACCATATATTTT
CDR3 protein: CARQGLGNTIYF

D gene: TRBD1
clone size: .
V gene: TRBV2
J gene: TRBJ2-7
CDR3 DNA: TGTGCCAGCAGTAGGGACAGCTCCTACGAGCAGTACTTC
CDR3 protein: CASSRDSSYEQYF

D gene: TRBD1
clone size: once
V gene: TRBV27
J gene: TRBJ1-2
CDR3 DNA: TGTGCCAGCAGTTTGAGGGGAGTGCAGGGGGCGGGGGGATATGGCTACACCTTC
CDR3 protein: CASSLRGVQGAGGYGYTF

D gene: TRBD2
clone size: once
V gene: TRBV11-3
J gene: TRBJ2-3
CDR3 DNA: TGTGCCAGCAGCGCCCACTCGACTAGCGGGAGAGAAGATACGCAGTATTTT
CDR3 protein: CASSAHSTSGREDTQYF

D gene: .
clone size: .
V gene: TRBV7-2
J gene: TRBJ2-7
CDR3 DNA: TGTGCCAGCAGCTTAGACCAGTCCTACGAGCAGTACTTC
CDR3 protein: CASSLDQSYEQYF

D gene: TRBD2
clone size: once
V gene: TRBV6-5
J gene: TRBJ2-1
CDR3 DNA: TGTGCCAGCGGAAAGGGACTAGTAATTTTCAATGAGCAGTTCTTC
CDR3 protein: CASGKGLVIFNEQFF

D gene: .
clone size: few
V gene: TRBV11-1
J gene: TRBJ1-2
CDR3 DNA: TGTGCCAGCAGCTTAAAAGTCGGGTATGGCTACACCTTC
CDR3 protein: CASSLKVGYGYTF

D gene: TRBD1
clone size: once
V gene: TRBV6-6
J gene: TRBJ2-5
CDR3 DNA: TGTGCCAGCAGTATAGGACAGGGGGAGGGAGAGACCCAGTACTTC
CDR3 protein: CASSIGQGEGETQYF

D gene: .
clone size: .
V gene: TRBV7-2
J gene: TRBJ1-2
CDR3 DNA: TGTGCCAGCAGCCGGTGGGGGGATAGGTATGGCTACACCTTC
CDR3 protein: CASSRWGDRYGYTF

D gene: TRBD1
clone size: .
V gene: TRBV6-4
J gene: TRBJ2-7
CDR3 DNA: TGTGCCAGCAGTAGCCAGGGGGTACCCTACGAGCAGTACTTC
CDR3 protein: CASSSQGVPYEQYF

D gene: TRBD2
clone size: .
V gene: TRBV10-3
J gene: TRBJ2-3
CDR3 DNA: TGTGCCATCAGTGAGTCGTTTCCCGGGACTAGCGGGACAGATACGCAGTATTTT
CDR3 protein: CAISESFPGTSGTDTQYF

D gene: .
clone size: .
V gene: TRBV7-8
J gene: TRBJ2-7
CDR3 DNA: TGTGCCAGCAGCATAAACGACTACGAGCAGTACTTC
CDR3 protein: CASSINDYEQYF

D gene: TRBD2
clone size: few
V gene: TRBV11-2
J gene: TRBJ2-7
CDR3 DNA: TGTGCCAGCAGGTCATTACGTCAGTCGGGGGGAAAGGGGTACGAGCAGTACTTC
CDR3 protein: CASRSLRQSGGKGYEQYF

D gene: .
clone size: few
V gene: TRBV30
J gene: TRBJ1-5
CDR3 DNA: TGTGCCTGGAGTATAGGGGCAGGGCAGCCCCAGCATTTT
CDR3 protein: CAWSIGAGQPQHF

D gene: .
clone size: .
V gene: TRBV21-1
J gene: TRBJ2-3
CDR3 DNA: TGTGCCACCCTGGGGGCAAATACGCAGTATTTT
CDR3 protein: CATLGANTQYF